This entry is about one T cell receptor beta chain. This clone's antigen is unknown. It has no much larger one-base neighbor in the sample; base qualities were not kept. TCRbeta CDR3 regions were amplified from genomic DNA using the immunoSEQ Assay, a bias-controlled multiplex PCR. On the study's bioinformatics: Within the assay, amplification of reference gene primers was used to estimate how many nucleated cells each sample contained. Sequence reads were collapsed and filtered to measure the absolute abundance of every unique TCRbeta CDR3 rearrangement. For each sample, productive Simpson clonality was calculated as the square root of Simpson's diversity index over productive rearrangements. Sourced from immuneACCESS, this table was stored by TCRdb with only in-frame sequences that have V and J called. A share of the clones is absent; for the studies checked, an unresolved V gene accounts for under half, and the remainder has no known explanation. D and trimming come from the DNA, and the V and J calls and clone size come from that table. The sample table shows hundreds of thousands of clones, and 85% to 90% are seen once. Roughly 4.1% of the sample is in the top ten clones.

The data originate from a study of blood T cell repertoires in COVID-19 (dated by TCRdb to 2020 to 2022). Study-wide context: The collaborator samples originated in the United States, Italy and Spain and spanned the acute and convalescent phases of COVID-19. Samples were obtained from the ongoing ImmuneRACE study (first 160 participants) and from 1,200 or so subjects provided by 6 global collaborators. Sample metadata almost always included a de-identified subject ID, COVID-19 status, age in years and sex. The repertoires were released in a freely available public database intended as a resource for research on the immune response to SARS-CoV-2. Subjects who had been exposed to COVID-19, were actively infected with it, or had recovered from it provided the deeply sampled blood TCRbeta repertoires that made up the dataset. The prospective study material was composed of cDNA or gDNA derived from T cells, B-cell-depleted T cells, or PBMCs. HLA class I and class II types, where available, came from metadata supplied by the sample provider rather than from assay-based typing.

Whole blood was collected in K2EDTA tubes by collaborating institutions according to the institutions' own protocols. For TCRbeta analysis, collaborators shipped samples as frozen whole blood, isolated PBMCs, or DNA extracted from either of those sample types. Study-level results and caveats: The amount of clinical and demographic metadata varied by source and participant and was provided uncurated.

The germline V gene yields SGHRS for CDR1 and YFSETQ for CDR2. From cysteine to phenylalanine, the CDR3 is 11 amino acids long. Only the CDR3 portion is preserved as DNA: 33 bases, with reading frame beginning at the first base. Deletion took 5 bases off V and 5 bases off J, with a span of 4 bases between the germline ends. The origin of this receptor is a man in his fifties with acute or convalescent COVID-19. Material for sequencing was peripheral blood. The chain joins TRBV5-1 to TRBJ1-4, with the D gene call left open. The DNA sequence follows: TGCGCCAGCAGAGAGAATGAAAAACTGTTTTTT. Its translation reads: CASRENEKLFF.